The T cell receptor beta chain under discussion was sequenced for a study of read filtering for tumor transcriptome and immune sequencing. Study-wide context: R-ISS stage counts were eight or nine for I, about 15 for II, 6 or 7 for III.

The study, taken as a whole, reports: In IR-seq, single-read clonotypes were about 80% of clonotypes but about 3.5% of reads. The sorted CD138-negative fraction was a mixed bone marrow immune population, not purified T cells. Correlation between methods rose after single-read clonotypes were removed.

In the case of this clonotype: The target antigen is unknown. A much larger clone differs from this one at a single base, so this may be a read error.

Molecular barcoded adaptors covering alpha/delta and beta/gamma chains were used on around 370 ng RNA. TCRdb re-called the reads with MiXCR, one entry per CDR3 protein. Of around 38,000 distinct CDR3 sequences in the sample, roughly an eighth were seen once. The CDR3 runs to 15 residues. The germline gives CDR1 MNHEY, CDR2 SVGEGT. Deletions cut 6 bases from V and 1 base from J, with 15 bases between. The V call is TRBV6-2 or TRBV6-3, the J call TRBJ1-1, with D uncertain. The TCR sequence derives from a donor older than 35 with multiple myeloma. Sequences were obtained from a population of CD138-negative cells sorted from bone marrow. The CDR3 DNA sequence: TGTGCCAGCAGACCCCTGTCGAAATCGAACACTGAAGCTTTCTTT. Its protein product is CASRPLSKSNTEAFF.